Listed below are T cell receptor beta chains from one sample, sequenced in a study of OX40 agonist ivuxolimab in advanced cancers. Assay used: immunoSEQ multiplex PCR; TCRdb lists only in-frame clones, some missing. Of tens of thousands of clones detected, around 85% appear once; the ten largest clones hold roughly 1%. The sequencing used CD4+ or CD8+ T cells sorted from blood, collected in a trial of the OX40 agonist ivuxolimab. The receptors shown here come from an adult with an advanced solid tumor such as melanoma, head and neck, liver or kidney cancer. Both conserved end residues are part of each CDR3. D genes are given only for firm matches. Clone size is not always given. Where it is, it says once, few, many or a class for expanded clones.

D gene	V gene	J gene	clone size	CDR3 protein	CDR3 DNA
-	TRBV5-4	TRBJ1-6	-	CASELRSVGGGSPLHF	TGTGCCAGCGAGCTACGCTCCGTAGGGGGAGGATCACCCCTCCACTTT
-	TRBV4-1	TRBJ2-7	few	CASSQDSTGYYEQYF	TGCGCCAGCAGCCAAGATAGTACAGGATACTACGAGCAGTACTTC
-	TRBV30	TRBJ1-6	-	CAWSEGNYSPLHF	TGTGCCTGGAGTGAGGGGAATTACTCACCCCTCCACTTT
TRBD1	TRBV29-1	TRBJ1-1	-	CSVGAGQGAPWAFF	TGCAGCGTTGGGGCCGGACAGGGGGCGCCCTGGGCTTTCTTT
-	TRBV11-2	TRBJ1-4	-	CASSLGGGRSVNEKLFF	TGTGCCAGCAGCTTAGGAGGCGGGCGGAGCGTTAATGAAAAACTGTTTTTT
-	TRBV7-8	TRBJ1-1	-	CASSSSTANTEAFF	TGTGCCAGCAGCTCCTCGACTGCGAACACTGAAGCTTTCTTT
-	TRBV5-1	TRBJ1-1	-	CASSLEGGDTEAFF	TGCGCCAGCAGCTTGGAGGGCGGAGACACTGAAGCTTTCTTT
TRBD1	TRBV11-2	TRBJ1-5	once	CASSEGDRDWQPQHF	TGTGCCAGCAGCGAAGGTGACAGGGATTGGCAGCCCCAGCATTTT
-	TRBV10-1	TRBJ1-2	-	CASRKGLPGYTF	TGCGCCAGCAGAAAGGGGCTTCCTGGCTACACCTTC
-	TRBV28	TRBJ1-1	-	CASRPPGALTEAFF	TGTGCCAGCAGACCCCCGGGCGCCCTCACTGAAGCTTTCTTT
TRBD1	TRBV18	TRBJ2-7	-	CASSLQGANEQYF	TGTGCCAGCTCACTGCAGGGGGCCAACGAGCAGTACTTC